This T cell receptor (beta chain) was obtained from a study of patients and donors after allogeneic stem cell transplantation. The CDR3 is 14 residues long. Germline CDR1 and CDR2: SSHAT and FNYEAQ (reference sequence). Each CDR3 protein is one row after TCRdb ran MiXCR on the RT-PCR reads. The sample has fewer than 500,000 distinct CDR3 sequences; under 20% are singletons. This clonotype was counted ten times or more. At one end, the junction sequence differs from germline, possibly due to a read error. This rearrangement joins TRBV7-7 to TRBJ2-2; D might be TRBD2 (6 bases). The sample comprised blood, either unsorted or a sorted T cell fraction (not recorded which). This TCR was recovered from a human donor who was either an allogeneic HSCT recipient or a stem cell or donor lymphocyte infusion donor (not recorded which). It is not recorded whose cells these are; they may come from a transplant donor. CDR3 DNA sequence: TGTGCTAGCAGCTTAAGGGAGGACACCGGGGAGCTGTTTTTT. This codes for CASSLREDTGELFF. Full variable domain (outside the CDR3, taken from reference TRBV7-7 and TRBJ2-2): GAGVSQSPRYKVTKRGQDVTLRCDPISSHATLYWYQQALGQGPEFLTYFNYEAQPDKSGLPSDRFSAERPEGSISTLTIQRTEQRDSAMYRCASSLREDTGELFFGEGSRLTVL.